This T cell receptor (beta chain) emerged from a study of blood T cell repertoires in COVID-19. Study as a whole: Sample material is recorded as cDNA or gDNA derived from T cells, B-cell-depleted T cells, or PBMCs.

Original data processing: Estimates of nucleated cell counts were drawn from the amplification of reference gene primers. The protocol was immunoSEQ multiplex PCR, while the TCRdb copy is restricted to in-frame clones and leaves out a portion. V and J calls plus clone size are reproduced from that table; the DNA served to infer D and trimming. The table lists roughly 100,000 clones, roughly 71% of them singletons. V was trimmed by 6 bases and J by 1 base, leaving 18 bases between them. The CDR3 runs to 16 residues. From germline, CDR1 is SGHTA and CDR2 FQGNSA. The source of this sequence is a woman over 75 with acute or convalescent COVID-19. The genes are TRBV7-2 and TRBJ1-2, with a weak D call TRBD1 (5 bases). Sequencing was done on a sample of peripheral blood. The CDR3 loop is CASSPGGAGYNYGYTF. CDR3 DNA: TGTGCCAGCAGTCCGGGTGGGGCAGGGTATAACTATGGCTACACCTTC. Supplemented by reference TRBV7-2 and TRBJ1-2, the full variable domain reads GAGVSQSPSNKVTEKGKDVELRCDPISGHTALYWYRQSLGQGLEFLIYFQGNSAPDKSGLPSDRFSAERTGGSVSTLTIQRTQQEDSAVYLCASSPGGAGYNYGYTFGSGTRLTVV.